This T cell receptor (beta chain) was retrieved from a study of CD8 T cells in ankylosing spondylitis. Overall study findings and caveats: Within ankylosing spondylitis blood, a TCR beta motif made up of eight highly homologous variants appeared to be characteristic. In reactive arthritis synovial fluid and blood, some motif variants had been reported before.

This clonotype was detected many times. Its antigen is unidentified. V was pared by 2 bases and J by 0 bases, with 9 bases between. Germline V gives CDR1 SGHTA, CDR2 FQGNSA. This CDR3 has 15 residues. A single record per CDR3 protein comes from TCRdb applying MiXCR to the 5' RACE reads. The table lists approximately 520,000 distinct CDR3 sequences, 5.3% of them singletons. This clonotype was sampled from a male donor with ankylosing spondylitis. Source material: blood, either unsorted or a sorted T cell fraction (not recorded which). This chain links TRBV7-2 with TRBJ2-3; D not certain. CDR3 in amino acids: CASSLRDVSTDTQYF. The CDR3 DNA follows: TGTGCCAGCAGCTTACGTGACGTAAGCACAGATACGCAGTATTTT.